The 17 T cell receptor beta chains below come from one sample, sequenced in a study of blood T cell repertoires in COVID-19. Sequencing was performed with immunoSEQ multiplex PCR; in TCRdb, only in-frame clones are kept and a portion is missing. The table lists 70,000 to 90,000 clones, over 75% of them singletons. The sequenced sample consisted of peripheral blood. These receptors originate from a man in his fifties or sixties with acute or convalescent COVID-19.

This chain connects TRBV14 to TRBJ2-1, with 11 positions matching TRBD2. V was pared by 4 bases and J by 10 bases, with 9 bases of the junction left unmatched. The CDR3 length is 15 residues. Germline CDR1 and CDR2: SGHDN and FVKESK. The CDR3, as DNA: TGTGCCAGCAGCCGACTTAGCGGGGGGGCACGAGAGCAGTTCTTC. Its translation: CASSRLSGGAREQFF.

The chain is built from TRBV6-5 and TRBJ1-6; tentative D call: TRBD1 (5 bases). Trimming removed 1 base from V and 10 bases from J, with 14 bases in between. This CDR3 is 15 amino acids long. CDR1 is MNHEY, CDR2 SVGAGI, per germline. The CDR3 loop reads CASSYYSTRESPLHF. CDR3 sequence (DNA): TGTGCCAGCAGTTACTATTCAACCAGGGAATCACCCCTCCACTTT.

Here the CDR3 reads CAWNVKGGQYF. DNA for the CDR3: TGTGCCTGGAATGTGAAAGGCGGGCAGTACTTC. The V and J genes are TRBV30 and TRBJ2-7; D is uncertain. V lost 4 bases, J lost 9 bases, and 13 bases lay in between. This CDR3 has 11 amino acids. Germline CDR1 GTSNPN, CDR2 SVGIG (reference sequence).

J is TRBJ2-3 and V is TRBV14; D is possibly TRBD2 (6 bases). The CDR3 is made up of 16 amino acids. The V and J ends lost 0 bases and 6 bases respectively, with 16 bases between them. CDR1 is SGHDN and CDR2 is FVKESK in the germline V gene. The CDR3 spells CASSQDPGLARDTQYF. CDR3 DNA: TGTGCCAGCAGCCAAGATCCCGGGCTAGCGAGGGATACGCAGTATTTT.

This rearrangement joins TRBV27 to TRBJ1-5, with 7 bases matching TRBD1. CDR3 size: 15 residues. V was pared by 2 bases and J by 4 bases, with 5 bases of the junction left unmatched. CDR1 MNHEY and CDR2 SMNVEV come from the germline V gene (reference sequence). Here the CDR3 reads CASSLNRGVNQPQHF. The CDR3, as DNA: TGTGCCAGCAGTTTAAACAGGGGAGTAAATCAGCCCCAGCATTTT.

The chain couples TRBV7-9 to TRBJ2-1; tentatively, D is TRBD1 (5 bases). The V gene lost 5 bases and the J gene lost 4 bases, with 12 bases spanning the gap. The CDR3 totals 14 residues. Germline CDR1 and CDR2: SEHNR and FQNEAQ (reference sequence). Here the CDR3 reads CASSQPRQYNEQFF. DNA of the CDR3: TGTGCCAGCAGCCAACCTCGACAGTACAATGAGCAGTTCTTC. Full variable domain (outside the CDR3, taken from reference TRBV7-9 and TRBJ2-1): DTGVSQNPRHKITKRGQNVTFRCDPISEHNRLYWYRQTLGQGPEFLTYFQNEAQLEKSRLLSDRFSAERPKGSFSTLEIQRTEQGDSAMYLCASSQPRQYNEQFFGPGTRLTVL.

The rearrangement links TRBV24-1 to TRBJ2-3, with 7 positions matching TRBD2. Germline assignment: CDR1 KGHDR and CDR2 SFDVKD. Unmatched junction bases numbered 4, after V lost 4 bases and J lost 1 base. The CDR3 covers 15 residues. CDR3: CATSDRLAGTDTQYF. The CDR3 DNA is TGTGCCACCAGTGACCGGCTAGCGGGCACAGATACGCAGTATTTT.

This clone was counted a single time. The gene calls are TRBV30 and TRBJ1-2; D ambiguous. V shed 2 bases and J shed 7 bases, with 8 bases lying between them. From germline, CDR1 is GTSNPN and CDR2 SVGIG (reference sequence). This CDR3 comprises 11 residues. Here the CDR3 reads CAWSLGSGYTF. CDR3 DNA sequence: TGTGCCTGGAGTTTGGGGAGTGGCTACACCTTC.

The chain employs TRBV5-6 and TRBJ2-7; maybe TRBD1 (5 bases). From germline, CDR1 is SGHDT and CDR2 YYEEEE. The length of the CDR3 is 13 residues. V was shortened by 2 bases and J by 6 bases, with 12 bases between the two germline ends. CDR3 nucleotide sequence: TGTGCCAGCAGCTTAGTCCCTAGGGGCGAGCAGTACTTC. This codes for CASSLVPRGEQYF.

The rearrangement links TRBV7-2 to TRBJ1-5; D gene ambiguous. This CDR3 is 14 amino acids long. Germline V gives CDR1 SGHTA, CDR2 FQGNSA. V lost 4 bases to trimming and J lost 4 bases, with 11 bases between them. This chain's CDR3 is CASSSRENNQPQHF. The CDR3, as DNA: TGTGCCAGCAGCTCGCGGGAGAATAATCAGCCCCAGCATTTT.

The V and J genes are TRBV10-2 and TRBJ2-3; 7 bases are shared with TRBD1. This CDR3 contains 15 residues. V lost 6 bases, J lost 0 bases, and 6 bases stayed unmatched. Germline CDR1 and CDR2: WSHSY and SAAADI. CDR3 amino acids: CASRIGGGSTDTQYF. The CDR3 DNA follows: TGCGCCAGCAGGATAGGGGGCGGGAGCACAGATACGCAGTATTTT.

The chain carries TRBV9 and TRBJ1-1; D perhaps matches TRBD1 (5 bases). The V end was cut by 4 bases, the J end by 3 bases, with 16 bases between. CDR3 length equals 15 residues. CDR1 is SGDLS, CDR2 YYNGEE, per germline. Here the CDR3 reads CASSLTGSGDTEAFF. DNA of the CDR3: TGTGCCAGCAGCCTCACCGGGTCGGGGGACACTGAAGCTTTCTTT.

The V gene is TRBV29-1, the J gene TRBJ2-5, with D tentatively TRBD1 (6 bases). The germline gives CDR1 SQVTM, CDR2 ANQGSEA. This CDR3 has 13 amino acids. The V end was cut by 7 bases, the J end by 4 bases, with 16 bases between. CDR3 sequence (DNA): TGCAGCGCTCGGGACACCCCCACAGAGACCCAGTACTTC. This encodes CSARDTPTETQYF. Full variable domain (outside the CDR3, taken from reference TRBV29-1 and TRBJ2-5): SAVISQKPSRDICQRGTSLTIQCQVDSQVTMMFWYRQQPGQSLTLIATANQGSEATYESGFVIDKFPISRPNLTFSTLTVSNMSPEDSSIYLCSARDTPTETQYFGPGTRLLVL.

The CDR3 here is CASSYPRTGNYGYTF. DNA of the CDR3: TGTGCCAGCAGTTACCCTCGGACAGGAAACTATGGCTACACCTTC. This chain joins TRBV6-2 or TRBV6-3 and TRBJ1-2; 7 bases agree with TRBD1. CDR3 size: 15 residues. Trimming cost V 2 bases and J 2 bases; bases outside gene matches: 5. Germline lookup yields CDR1 MNHEY and CDR2 SVGEGT.

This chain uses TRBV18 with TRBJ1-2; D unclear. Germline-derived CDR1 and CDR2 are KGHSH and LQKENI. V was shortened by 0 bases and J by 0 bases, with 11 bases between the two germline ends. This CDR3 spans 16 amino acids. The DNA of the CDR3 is TGTGCCAGCTCACCACCTTATGGCGGCCCTAACTATGGCTACACCTTC. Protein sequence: CASSPPYGGPNYGYTF.

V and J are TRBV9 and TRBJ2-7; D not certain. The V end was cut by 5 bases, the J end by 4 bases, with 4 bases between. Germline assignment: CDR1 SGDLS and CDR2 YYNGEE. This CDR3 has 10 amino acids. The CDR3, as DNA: TGTGCCAGCAGAGAGTACGAGCAGTACTTC. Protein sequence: CASREYEQYF.

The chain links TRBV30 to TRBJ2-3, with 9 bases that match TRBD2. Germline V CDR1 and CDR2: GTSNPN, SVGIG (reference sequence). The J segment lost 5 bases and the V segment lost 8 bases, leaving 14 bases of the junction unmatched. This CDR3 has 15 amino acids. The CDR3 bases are TGTGCCCAAGAAGTTGGGCGGGGGGGGGAAGATACGCAGTATTTT. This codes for CAQEVGRGGEDTQYF.